This TCR beta chain was sequenced in a study of T cells in Graves' hyperthyroidism and ophthalmopathy. Background on the study: Any treatment followed the collection of peripheral blood at initial diagnosis.

Overall study results and limits: Ophthalmopathy prediction by the model preceded onset by a median approximately 6.1 months.

This clonotype has at least ten counts. Its antigen remains unidentified. Germline values: CDR1 SGHTA, CDR2 FQGNSA. Trimming left V 5 bases short and J 5 bases short, with 15 bases between. CDR3 length equals 14 residues. RNA transcripts yielded amplified TCR beta CDR3 regions. TCR CDR3 underwent first-round RT-PCR with the HTBI primer set. MiXCR, run by TCRdb on the multiplex PCR reads, gives a single entry per CDR3 protein. The table shows around 570,000 distinct CDR3 sequences, with about 20% occurring only once. Uncontrolled infection, other autoimmune disease, pregnancy and lactation each barred patients from inclusion. PBMCs were derived from about 10 ml fresh peripheral blood.

This receptor was obtained from a man aged 35 to 55 with Graves' ophthalmopathy. The chain uses TRBV7-2 and TRBJ1-1, with D hard to call. The sample taken for sequencing was blood. CDR3 sequence (DNA): TGTGCCAGCAGCGCAGGCGGCCCCGTGACTGAAGCTTTCTTT. It specifies CASSAGGPVTEAFF.